These 16 T cell receptor beta chains share one sample of origin, sequenced in a study of blood T cells in healthy people across ages. A J-beta primer mix and a sample-barcoded 5' primer were used in a second PCR of roughly 7 to 12 cycles. One entry per CDR3 protein results from TCRdb running MiXCR on the 5' RACE reads. The sample comprises approximately 800,000 distinct CDR3 sequences, approximately 67% of which are singletons, and 28% rests with the top ten. The sequenced sample consisted of blood. The receptors originated from a man aged 30-40 years in good health.

This chain links TRBV20-1 with TRBJ2-5; no definite D call. Germline CDR1 is DFQATT and CDR2 is SNEGSKA (reference sequence). Between the trimmed V and J ends, which lost 3 bases and 11 bases, there was a span of 13 bases. The length of the CDR3 is 11 residues. The CDR3 protein is CSARAADAQYF. In DNA form, the CDR3 reads TGCAGTGCTAGGGCGGCGGATGCGCAGTACTTC.

This clonotype was seen more than once but under ten times. The genes are TRBV6-2 or TRBV6-3 and TRBJ1-2; a weak D match, TRBD1 (6 bases). The CDR3 runs 14 residues. Looked up from germline, CDR1 is MNHEY and CDR2 is SVGEGT. Trimming pared 2 bases from V and 5 bases from J, leaving 12 bases between. Written as DNA, the CDR3 is TGTGCCAGCAGTTACGGACAGAGACTATATGGCTACACCTTC. This encodes CASSYGQRLYGYTF.

Here the CDR3 DNA reads TGTGCCACCAGCAGAACGGACAGGGAGACCCCCTACGAGCAGTACTTC. The encoded protein is CATSRTDRETPYEQYF. The chain is built from TRBV15 and TRBJ2-7; TRBD1 agrees at 8 bases. Trimming took 2 bases from V and 2 from J; bases not matched to a gene: 8. The CDR3 runs 16 residues. Germline CDR1 LNHNV, CDR2 YYDKDF (reference sequence).

The chain has TRBV7-2 and TRBJ2-1, with D unresolved. Trimming cost V 5 bases and J 8 bases, with 7 bases left between them. The length of the CDR3 is 11 residues. Per the germline V gene, CDR1 is SGHTA and CDR2 is FQGNSA. CDR3 bases: TGTGCCAGCAGCATTACGTATGAGCAGTTCTTC. Its translation is CASSITYEQFF.

The chain employs TRBV7-2 and TRBJ2-1, with 12 positions matching TRBD2. The germline V gene has CDR1 SGHTA and CDR2 FQGNSA. This CDR3 contains 16 residues. Trimming removed 2 bases from V and 8 bases from J; junction bases left unmatched: 7. The CDR3 DNA is TGTGCCAGCAGCTTAAGCCTAGCGGGGGGGCCAGATGAGCAGTTCTTC. Protein: CASSLSLAGGPDEQFF.

The chain carries TRBV20-1 and TRBJ2-1; 10 bases are a match to TRBD2. The CDR3 is made up of 16 amino acids. The V gene's germline CDR1 is DFQATT and CDR2 SNEGSKA (reference sequence). The CDR3 here is CGALAGENQFYNEQFF. The CDR3 DNA is TGCGGGGCCCTAGCGGGGGAAAACCAGTTTTACAATGAGCAGTTCTTC.

The V and J genes are TRBV5-1 and TRBJ2-5; D call uncertain. The length of the CDR3 is 17 residues. Trimming removed 0 bases from V and 1 base from J, with 16 bases in between. Germline CDR1 SGHRS, CDR2 YFSETQ. The chain's CDR3 is CASSLARSGIGQETQYF. CDR3 bases: TGCGCCAGCAGCTTGGCCCGATCTGGGATTGGCCAAGAGACCCAGTACTTC.

V is TRBV29-1 and J is TRBJ1-6; 7 bases agree with TRBD1. The CDR3 extends over 13 amino acids. Germline lookup yields CDR1 SQVTM and CDR2 ANQGSEA. With V trimmed by 4 bases and J by 4 bases, 1 base remained unmatched. The DNA for the CDR3 is TGCAGCGTTGGGGACAGTTATAATTCACCCCTCCACTTT. It is translated as CSVGDSYNSPLHF.

The CDR3 is CASSPGASGGASSYNEQFF. The CDR3 DNA follows: TGTGCCAGCAGTCCTGGGGCTAGCGGGGGGGCAAGCTCCTACAATGAGCAGTTCTTC. This sequence joins TRBV12-3 or TRBV12-4 and TRBJ2-1; 12 bases line up with TRBD2. CDR3 length equals 19 residues. J gave up 0 bases and V 5 bases, and 11 bases lay outside the gene matches.

The genes are TRBV7-2 and TRBJ2-3; 11 bases match TRBD2. Germline CDR1 is SGHTA and CDR2 is FQGNSA. The CDR3 loop spans 15 amino acids. V trimming: 4 bases; J trimming: 4 bases; junction bases outside the gene matches: 4. The CDR3 loop is CASSSGLAEADTQYF. The CDR3 DNA sequence: TGTGCCAGCAGCTCGGGACTAGCGGAGGCAGATACGCAGTATTTT.

The chain links TRBV7-9 to TRBJ2-1; 14 bases agree with TRBD2. V gave up 2 bases and J gave up 4 bases; unmatched junction bases: 7. The CDR3 runs 18 residues. Germline V gene data show CDR1 as SEHNR and CDR2 as FQNEAQ (reference sequence). CDR3 protein: CASSLSGLAGGIYNEQFF. CDR3 bases: TGTGCCAGCAGCTTATCAGGACTAGCGGGGGGCATATACAATGAGCAGTTCTTC.

The chain couples TRBV20-1 to TRBJ1-1; possible D gene TRBD1, 6 bases. This CDR3 region has 12 residues. Germline CDR1 and CDR2: DFQATT and SNEGSKA (reference sequence). V was shortened by 7 bases and J by 4 bases, with 13 bases between the two germline ends. Here the CDR3 reads CSVPQGGTEAFF. CDR3 in DNA: TGCAGTGTTCCACAGGGTGGCACTGAAGCTTTCTTT.

The chain is built from TRBV6-5 and TRBJ2-1, with D possibly called TRBD1 or TRBD2 (5 bases each). The germline V gene has CDR1 MNHEY and CDR2 SVGAGI. V lost 0 bases and J lost 7, with 16 bases in between. The length of the CDR3 is 16 residues. The CDR3 here is CASSYSNLGPGNEQFF. The DNA of the CDR3 is TGTGCCAGCAGTTACTCGAACCTGGGACCCGGGAATGAGCAGTTCTTC.

V gene TRBV9 combines with J gene TRBJ2-1; D may be TRBD2 (5 bases). The CDR3 has 15 amino acids. Trimming took 0 bases from V and 8 from J, leaving 15 bases between them. CDR1 is SGDLS and CDR2 is YYNGEE in the germline V gene. This CDR3 is CASSVDSGLGDEQFF. CDR3 bases: TGTGCCAGCAGCGTAGATTCAGGCCTCGGGGATGAGCAGTTCTTC. The full variable domain, with the rest looked up from reference TRBV9 and TRBJ2-1, is DSGVTQTPKHLITATGQRVTLRCSPRSGDLSVYWYQQSLDQGLQFLIQYYNGEERAKGNILERFSAQQFPDLHSELNLSSLELGDSALYFCASSVDSGLGDEQFFGPGTRLTVL.

The rearrangement uses TRBV3-1 and TRBJ2-7; 8 bases match TRBD1. Germline V CDR1 and CDR2: LGHDT, YNNKEL (reference sequence). Trimming took 3 bases from V and 4 from J; bases not matched to a gene: 5. CDR3 size: 14 residues. The CDR3 region is CASSQPTGGYEQYF. The CDR3 DNA reads TGTGCCAGCAGCCAGCCCACAGGGGGATACGAGCAGTACTTC.

Turning to this clonotype: The junction differs from germline at one of its ends, possibly a read error. J is TRBJ2-1 and V is TRBV7-9; 8 bases match TRBD2. Per germline, CDR1 SEHNR and CDR2 FQNEAQ (reference sequence). The CDR3 is 15 amino acids. Written as DNA, the CDR3 is TGTGCCAGCAGCTTAGGTCCGGGACTAGTCAATGAGCGGTTCTTC. Residues: CASSLGPGLVNERFF.